The 26 T cell receptor beta chains below all came from one sample that was sequenced in a study of tissue T cells after allogeneic stem cell transplantation. Measured with immunoSEQ multiplex PCR; TCRdb has only the in-frame clones, and not every one. The table includes 20,000 to 30,000 clones, over 70% detected once. The sample in question was tissue from the ileum, obtained at autopsy. The receptors were gathered from a female donor older than 55 with lung cancer.

This clone was counted a single time. The genes are TRBV14 and TRBJ2-5, with D unclear. V was pared by 1 base and J by 9 bases, with 12 bases between. CDR1 is SGHDN, CDR2 FVKESK, per germline. The CDR3 covers 13 residues. In nucleotides, the CDR3 is TGTGCCAGCAGCCAAGTTCGTAGAGGAGCCCAGTACTTC. It specifies CASSQVRRGAQYF.

V usage is TRBV18 and J usage is TRBJ2-1, with TRBD2 identical over 8 bases. Germline V CDR1 and CDR2: KGHSH, LQKENI. The trim removed 4 bases at V and 8 bases at J, leaving 13 bases unmatched. The CDR3 totals 16 residues. CDR3 DNA sequence: TGTGCCAGCTCACAAGGCGGGGGGCTCTTCACCGATGAGCAGTTCTTC. Encoded protein: CASSQGGGLFTDEQFF.

CDR3 loop: CATRNGRSEQYF. DNA of the CDR3: TGTGCCACCCGAAATGGTCGGTCCGAGCAGTACTTC. J is TRBJ2-7 and V is TRBV6-5, with unresolved D. Germline V gene data show CDR1 as MNHEY and CDR2 as SVGAGI. V dropped 10 bases and J dropped 6 bases, with 16 bases sitting between them. This CDR3 has 12 residues.

The chain has TRBV6-2 or TRBV6-3 and TRBJ1-2, with a possible D match to TRBD1 (6 bases). The CDR3 has 14 residues. V dropped 5 bases and J dropped 4 bases, with 14 bases sitting between them. CDR1 is MNHEY, CDR2 SVGEGT, per germline. CDR3 bases: TGTGCCAGCAGTGATGGGGGGCGAATCTATGGCTACACCTTC. Amino acid sequence: CASSDGGRIYGYTF.

The rearrangement links TRBV18 to TRBJ1-1; the D gene is possibly TRBD1 (6 bases). Germline values: CDR1 KGHSH, CDR2 LQKENI. There are 15 residues in the CDR3. The V gene lost 8 bases and the J gene lost 1 base, with 17 bases spanning the gap. DNA for the CDR3: TGTGCCAGCACCGTTACCCCGGGACAGAACACTGAAGCTTTCTTT. Translation: CASTVTPGQNTEAFF. Drawing the rest from reference TRBV18 and TRBJ1-1, the complete variable domain is NAGVMQNPRHLVRRRGQEARLRCSPMKGHSHVYWYRQLPEEGLKFMVYLQKENIIDESGMPKERFSAEFPKEGPSILRIQQVVRGDSAAYFCASTVTPGQNTEAFFGQGTRLTVV.

This chain joins TRBV4-2 and TRBJ1-2, with 7 bases that match TRBD1. V lost 1 base, J lost 6 bases, and 11 bases stayed unmatched. CDR1 and CDR2 from the germline V gene are LGHNA and YNFKEQ. The CDR3 runs to 16 residues. CDR3 in DNA: TGTGCCAGCAGCCAAGGGGGGCAGGGGGGGTTCAATGGCTACACCTTC. Its protein product is CASSQGGQGGFNGYTF.

The V call is TRBV20-1, the J call TRBJ2-7; 8 bases agree with TRBD1. The CDR3 consists of 11 residues. The germline CDR1 and CDR2 sequences are DFQATT and SNEGSKA (reference sequence). Losses at the gene ends were 6 bases for V and 5 bases for J; bases not matched to a gene: 3. The CDR3 region is CSARQGHEQYF. CDR3 nucleotide sequence: TGCAGTGCCCGACAGGGGCACGAGCAGTACTTC.

The chain has TRBV3-1 (or the pseudogene TRBV3-2) and TRBJ1-6; 7 bases align to TRBD1. There are 14 residues in the CDR3. Per germline, CDR1 LGHDT and CDR2 YNNKEL (reference sequence). The V gene end was trimmed by 4 bases and the J gene end by 7 bases; junction bases not matched to a gene: 4. The CDR3 DNA follows: TGTGCCAGCAGCCGCCGACAGGGAAATTCACCCCTCCACTTT. Protein product: CASSRRQGNSPLHF.

The gene calls are TRBV29-1 and TRBJ2-7; the D gene is possibly TRBD2 (7 bases). CDR3 length: 17 amino acids. CDR1 and CDR2 from the germline V gene are SQVTM and ANQGSEA. V lost 0 bases to trimming and J lost 8 bases, with 26 bases between them. The CDR3 protein is CSVEEGLWGGGTMKQYF. CDR3 sequence (DNA): TGCAGCGTTGAAGAGGGCCTGTGGGGAGGGGGAACGATGAAGCAGTACTTC.

V gene TRBV5-4 combines with J gene TRBJ1-2; D unresolved. The germline V and J ends were trimmed by 0 bases and 13 bases, with 16 bases remaining between them. Per germline, CDR1 SGHNT and CDR2 YYREEE (reference sequence). The CDR3 runs to 13 residues. The CDR3 here is CASSLALDAGSTF. DNA for the CDR3: TGTGCCAGCAGCTTGGCTCTTGACGCCGGAAGCACCTTC.

In this sample, this clone turned up a few times. The rearrangement uses TRBV18 and TRBJ2-3; D is unclear. Germline CDR1 is KGHSH and CDR2 is LQKENI. This CDR3 is 15 amino acids long. V dropped 3 bases and J dropped 0 bases, with 10 bases sitting between them. The CDR3 spells CASSPRNPSTDTQYF. CDR3 DNA sequence: TGTGCCAGCTCACCTAGAAACCCTAGCACAGATACGCAGTATTTT.

J is TRBJ1-6 and V is TRBV24-1; unclear D gene. In germline, CDR1 is KGHDR, CDR2 SFDVKD. This CDR3 has 16 residues. V dropped 4 bases and J dropped 1 base, with 10 bases sitting between them. Written as DNA, the CDR3 is TGTGCCACCAGTGAAGAGGGCTCATCCTATAATTCACCCCTCCACTTT. It is translated as CATSEEGSSYNSPLHF.

This clone was observed a few times. This chain joins TRBV9 and TRBJ1-5; no clear D. The CDR3 spans 13 residues. Germline loops: CDR1 SGDLS, CDR2 YYNGEE. V was clipped by 0 bases and J by 10 bases, with 11 bases between them. CDR3: CASSVGPGDPQHF. The CDR3 region has the DNA TGTGCCAGCAGCGTAGGCCCGGGAGATCCCCAGCATTTT.

This chain joins TRBV7-6 and TRBJ1-6; D unresolved. CDR1 and CDR2 from the germline V gene are SGHVS and FNYEAQ. The CDR3 covers 17 residues. V shed 1 base and J shed 0 bases, with 10 bases lying between them. DNA of the CDR3: TGTGCCAGCAGCTTAGGCGGGGTTAGCTCCTATAATTCACCCCTCCACTTT. It encodes CASSLGGVSSYNSPLHF.

This clone was detected once. The gene calls are TRBV4-1 and TRBJ2-7; 10 bases map to TRBD2. CDR1 is MGHRA, CDR2 YSYEKL, per germline. There are 17 residues in the CDR3. Unmatched junction bases numbered 10, after V lost 1 base and J lost 4 bases. CDR3 residues: CASSQGSPVTSGYEQYF. CDR3 in DNA: TGCGCCAGCAGCCAAGGCTCTCCGGTGACTAGCGGGTACGAGCAGTACTTC.

This clone was counted only a few times. The rearrangement links TRBV6-2 or TRBV6-3 to TRBJ2-1; D is ambiguous. V was trimmed by 5 bases and J by 5 bases, leaving 13 bases between them. The CDR3 is 14 residues long. CDR1 MNHEY and CDR2 SVGEGT come from the germline V gene. CDR3 bases: TGTGCCAGCAGTAACTTAAAACAGAACAATGAGCAGTTCTTC. Amino acids: CASSNLKQNNEQFF.

The DNA of the CDR3 is TGTGCCAGCAGGACAGGGGAGAACACTGAAGCTTTCTTT. Translating gives CASRTGENTEAFF. The rearrangement joins TRBV6-5 to TRBJ1-1; the match to TRBD1 covers 8 bases. Germline lookup yields CDR1 MNHEY and CDR2 SVGAGI. Losses at the gene ends were 6 bases for V and 1 base for J; bases not matched to a gene: 1. There are 13 residues in the CDR3.

The chain combines TRBV18 with TRBJ2-3; D is unresolved. Germline V gene sequence: CDR1 KGHSH, CDR2 LQKENI. Trimming removed 2 bases at V and 2 bases at J, with 2 bases between. This CDR3 contains 12 residues. In nucleotides, the CDR3 is TGTGCCAGCTCACCAAACACAGATACGCAGTATTTT. Residues: CASSPNTDTQYF.

CDR3 region: CAWSYPRTSGRRYEQFF. CDR3 nucleotides: TGTGCCTGGAGTTACCCCCGGACTAGCGGGAGAAGGTATGAGCAGTTCTTC. The rearrangement joins TRBV30 to TRBJ2-1; 13 bases are a match to TRBD2. Losses at the gene ends were 2 bases for V and 8 bases for J; bases not matched to a gene: 12. Germline-derived CDR1 and CDR2 are GTSNPN and SVGIG (reference sequence). The CDR3 covers 17 residues. The full variable domain, rest sourced from reference TRBV30 and TRBJ2-1, is SQTIHQWPATLVQPVGSPLSLECTVEGTSNPNLYWYRQAAGRGLQLLFYSVGIGQISSEVPQNLSASRPQDRQFILSSKKLLLSDSGFYLCAWSYPRTSGRRYEQFFGPGTRLTVL.

This clone was recorded only once. V gene TRBV18 combines with J gene TRBJ1-2; no clear D. Per the germline V gene, CDR1 is KGHSH and CDR2 is LQKENI. V was trimmed by 0 bases and J by 5 bases, leaving 10 bases between them. This CDR3 is built from 14 residues. The CDR3 reads CASSPPHLSYGYTF. CDR3 coding DNA: TGTGCCAGCTCACCACCGCACCTTTCTTATGGCTACACCTTC.

This rearrangement joins TRBV7-3 to TRBJ1-1; D gene unclear. V was shortened by 2 bases and J by 0 bases, with 4 bases between the two germline ends. The CDR3 totals 13 residues. CDR1 is SGHTA and CDR2 is FQGTGA in the germline V gene. CDR3 sequence (DNA): TGTGCCAGCAGCTTAGAAATGAACACTGAAGCTTTCTTT. Amino acid sequence: CASSLEMNTEAFF.

The V and J genes are TRBV6-5 and TRBJ2-5, with 7 bases that match TRBD1. Trimming cost V 5 bases and J 5 bases; bases outside gene matches: 5. The CDR3 spans 13 residues. Germline-derived CDR1 and CDR2 are MNHEY and SVGAGI. The CDR3 here is CASSRQGWETQYF. The CDR3 DNA is TGTGCCAGCAGTCGACAGGGCTGGGAGACCCAGTACTTC.

The gene calls are TRBV19 and TRBJ1-1, with TRBD1 matching over 7 bases. There are 14 residues in the CDR3. Unmatched junction bases numbered 10, after V lost 6 bases and J lost 6 bases. Germline lookup yields CDR1 LNHDA and CDR2 SQIVND (reference sequence). The chain's CDR3 is CASRADRWSPEAFF. CDR3 coding DNA: TGTGCCAGTAGGGCGGACAGGTGGTCCCCTGAAGCTTTCTTT.

The table lists this clone with a few counts. The chain joins TRBV19 to TRBJ1-3; weak D call: TRBD1 (6 bases). V was shortened by 8 bases and J by 0 bases, with 11 bases between the two germline ends. CDR3 length: 14 amino acids. The germline V gene encodes CDR1 LNHDA and CDR2 SQIVND (reference sequence). CDR3 loop: CASFDRSSGNTIYF. CDR3 coding DNA: TGTGCCAGTTTTGACAGGAGCTCTGGAAACACCATATATTTT.

This clone was detected only a few times. The chain joins TRBV10-3 to TRBJ1-2, with TRBD1 identical over 10 bases. Germline-derived CDR1 and CDR2 are ENHRY and SYGVKD. The V segment lost 2 bases and the J segment 4 bases; nucleotides outside the gene matches: 1. The CDR3 runs to 14 residues. This CDR3 reads CAISERDRGYGYTF. For the CDR3, the DNA is TGTGCCATCAGTGAGCGGGACAGGGGCTATGGCTACACCTTC.

This sequence joins TRBV7-2 and TRBJ2-1; D perhaps matches TRBD2 (5 bases). There are 14 residues in the CDR3. The ends were cut back, 5 bases at V and 4 bases at J, with 12 bases in the middle. Germline V lookup: CDR1 SGHTA, CDR2 FQGNSA. CDR3 nucleotide sequence: TGTGCCAGCAGCGGGAGTATTTTGTACAATGAGCAGTTCTTC. It encodes CASSGSILYNEQFF.